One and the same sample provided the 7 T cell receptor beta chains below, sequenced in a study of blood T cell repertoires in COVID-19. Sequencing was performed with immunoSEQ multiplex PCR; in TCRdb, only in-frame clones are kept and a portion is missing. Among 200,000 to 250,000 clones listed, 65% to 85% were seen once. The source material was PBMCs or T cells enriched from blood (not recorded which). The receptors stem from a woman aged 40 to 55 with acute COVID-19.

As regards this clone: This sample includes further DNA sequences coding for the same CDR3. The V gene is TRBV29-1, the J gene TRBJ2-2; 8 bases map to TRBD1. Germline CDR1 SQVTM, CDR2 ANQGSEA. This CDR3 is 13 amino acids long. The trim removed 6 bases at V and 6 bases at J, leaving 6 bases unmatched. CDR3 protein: CSVGQGRAGELFF. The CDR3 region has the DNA TGCAGCGTCGGACAGGGAAGGGCCGGGGAGCTGTTTTTT.

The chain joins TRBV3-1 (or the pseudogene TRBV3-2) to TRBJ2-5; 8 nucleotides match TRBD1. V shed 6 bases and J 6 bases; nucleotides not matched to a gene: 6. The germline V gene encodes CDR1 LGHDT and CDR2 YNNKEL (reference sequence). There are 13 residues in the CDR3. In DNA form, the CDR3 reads TGTGCCAGCAGTCCTACAGGGGGAAAGACCCAGTACTTC. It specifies CASSPTGGKTQYF.

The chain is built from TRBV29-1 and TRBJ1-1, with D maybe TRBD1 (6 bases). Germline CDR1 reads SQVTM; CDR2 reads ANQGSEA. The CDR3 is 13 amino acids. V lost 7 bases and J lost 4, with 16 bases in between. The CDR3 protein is CSAQETGTTEAFF. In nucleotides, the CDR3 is TGCAGCGCCCAAGAAACAGGGACCACTGAAGCTTTCTTT.

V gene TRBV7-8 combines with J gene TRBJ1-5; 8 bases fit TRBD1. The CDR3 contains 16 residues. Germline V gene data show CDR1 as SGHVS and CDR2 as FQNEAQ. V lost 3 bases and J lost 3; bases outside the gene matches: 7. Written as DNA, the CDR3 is TGTGCCAGCAGCTTTCAGGGGGCGCGGAACAATCAGCCCCAGCATTTT. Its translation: CASSFQGARNNQPQHF.

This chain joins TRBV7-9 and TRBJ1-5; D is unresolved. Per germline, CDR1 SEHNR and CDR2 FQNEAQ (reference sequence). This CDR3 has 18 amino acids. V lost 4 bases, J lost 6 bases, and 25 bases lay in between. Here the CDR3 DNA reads TGTGCCAGCAGCTCCGGCCCGACTAAAATAGGTTTGGGTCAGCCCCAGCATTTT. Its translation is CASSSGPTKIGLGQPQHF.

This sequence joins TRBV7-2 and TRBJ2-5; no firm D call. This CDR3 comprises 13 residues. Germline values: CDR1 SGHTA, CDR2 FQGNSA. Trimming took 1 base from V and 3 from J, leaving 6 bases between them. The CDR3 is CASSLDRKETQYF. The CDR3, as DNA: TGTGCCAGCAGCTTAGACAGAAAAGAGACCCAGTACTTC.

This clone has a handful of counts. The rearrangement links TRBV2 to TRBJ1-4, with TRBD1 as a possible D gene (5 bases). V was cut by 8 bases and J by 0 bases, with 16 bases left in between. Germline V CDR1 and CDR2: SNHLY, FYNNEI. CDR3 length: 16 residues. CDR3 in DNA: TGTGCCAGCGTCATCCTACAGGCAGCAACTAATGAAAAACTGTTTTTT. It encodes CASVILQAATNEKLFF.